This is a list of T cell receptor beta chains from one sample in a study of T cell responses to AZD1222 COVID-19 vaccine. Using immunoSEQ multiplex PCR, the repertoire was profiled, and TCRdb retains in-frame clones only, with some absent. This sample yields around 99,000 clones, of which approximately 89% are seen a single time; 6.5% to 10% belongs to the top ten. The specimen was peripheral blood, collected 28 days after the second AZD1222 dose. These receptors were obtained from an adult who received the AZD1222 COVID-19 vaccine. CDR3s include the opening cysteine and the closing phenylalanine or tryptophan. The D gene is left open where the match is weak. Size is stated for part of the rows, as once, few or many counts, or as a class when the clone is expanded.

D,size,V,J,DNA,CDR3
TRBD1,NA,TRBV6-2/TRBV6-3,TRBJ2-7,TGTGCCAGCAGTTACGACAGGGCCTACGAGCAGTACTTC,CASSYDRAYEQYF
NA,NA,TRBV5-1,TRBJ2-2,TGCGCCAGCAGCGGGAGTATGGGCAGGGCAACCGGGGAGCTGTTTTTT,CASSGSMGRATGELFF
TRBD2,NA,TRBV27,TRBJ2-1,TGTGCCAGCAGGACTAGCGGGAGGGATAATGAGCAGTTCTTC,CASRTSGRDNEQFF
NA,NA,TRBV19,TRBJ2-3,TGTGCCATCGGGAGTACAGATACGCAGTATTTT,CAIGSTDTQYF
TRBD1,once,TRBV7-3,TRBJ1-6,TGTGCCAGCAGACTGGGACAGGGGAATTCACCCCTCCACTTT,CASRLGQGNSPLHF
TRBD2,NA,TRBV5-4,TRBJ2-2,TGTGCCAGCAGCTCCCTCGGGAGGTCCCCCGGGGAGCTGTTTTTT,CASSSLGRSPGELFF
TRBD2,once,TRBV5-5,TRBJ2-5,TGTGCCAGCAGCTTCGTTGCGGGGGGTGGAGAGACCCAGTACTTC,CASSFVAGGGETQYF
NA,NA,TRBV7-8,TRBJ1-6,TGTGCCAGCAGCTTACATCTGAGGAGCTCCTATAATTCACCCCTCCACTTT,CASSLHLRSSYNSPLHF
TRBD1,NA,TRBV28,TRBJ1-1,TGTGCCAGCGCGGGACAGGGGGCGGCGGCTTTCTTT,CASAGQGAAAFF
NA,NA,TRBV28,TRBJ1-2,TGTGCCAGCAGTTTAGACACCCACCAAGCTAACTATGGCTACACCTTC,CASSLDTHQANYGYTF
NA,NA,TRBV20-1,TRBJ1-6,TGCAGTGCTAGTTTGGTGTCAGGGAGAAATTCACCCCTCCACTTT,CSASLVSGRNSPLHF
TRBD1,NA,TRBV19,TRBJ1-5,TGTGCCAGTAGACTCGGACAGGGAGAAAAAAATCAGCCCCAGCATTTT,CASRLGQGEKNQPQHF
TRBD2,NA,TRBV7-8,TRBJ2-2,TGTGCCAGCAGCGCGGAACCGGGACTAGCGGGAGGGCGCGTCACCGGGGAGCTGTTTTTT,CASSAEPGLAGGRVTGELFF
TRBD2,NA,TRBV28,TRBJ2-7,TGTGCCAGCAGTCTACCGGGACTAGCGGGAGGTAACTCCTACGAGCAGTACTTC,CASSLPGLAGGNSYEQYF
NA,NA,TRBV14,TRBJ2-1,TGTGCCAGCAGCCTTCCGAACTACAATGAGCAGTTCTTC,CASSLPNYNEQFF
NA,NA,TRBV2,TRBJ1-4,TGTGCCAGCAGTTACGAACCCTTCTCTTTGCTGTTTTTT,CASSYEPFSLLFF
TRBD2,NA,TRBV5-1,TRBJ2-2,TGCGCCAGCAGCCGCACTAGCGGGAGGGCCAAGACCGGGGAGCTGTTTTTT,CASSRTSGRAKTGELFF
NA,NA,TRBV7-2,TRBJ2-7,TGTGCCAGCAGCTCAAGACGGGCCTACGAGCAGTACTTC,CASSSRRAYEQYF
TRBD1,NA,TRBV3-1/TRBV3-2,TRBJ1-5,TGTGCCAGCAGCCAAGGAGGGGGCAACAATCAGCCCCAGCATTTT,CASSQGGGNNQPQHF
NA,NA,TRBV28,TRBJ2-7,TGTGCCAGCAGGGGAAACCGAATAGACGAGCAGTACTTC,CASRGNRIDEQYF
TRBD1,NA,TRBV14,TRBJ1-2,TGTGCCAGCAGCCAAGCACAGGGGCCCTATGGCTACACCTTC,CASSQAQGPYGYTF
NA,NA,TRBV28,TRBJ1-1,TGTGCCAGCAGACATAAAGGGGGGCCTGAAGCTTTCTTT,CASRHKGGPEAFF
NA,NA,TRBV20-1,TRBJ2-7,TGCAGTGCTAGTGACGGGACCGAGCAGTACTTC,CSASDGTEQYF
TRBD1,NA,TRBV19,TRBJ1-5,TGTGCCAGTAGTATCGAGGGACAGGGAAAAAATCAGCCCCAGCATTTT,CASSIEGQGKNQPQHF
TRBD2,once,TRBV24-1,TRBJ2-3,TGTGCCACCAGTGATCCCAAGGGACTAGCGGGCTATACGCAGTATTTT,CATSDPKGLAGYTQYF
NA,NA,TRBV3-1/TRBV3-2,TRBJ2-5,TGTGCCAGCACCCTCGGGGAGACCCAGTACTTC,CASTLGETQYF
TRBD2,NA,TRBV9,TRBJ2-2,TGTGCCAGCAGCCCTCGAGCGGGAGAGACCGGGGAGCTGTTTTTT,CASSPRAGETGELFF
NA,NA,TRBV4-1,TRBJ2-7,TGCGCCAGCAGCCAAAGTACCGACGAGCAGTACTTC,CASSQSTDEQYF
TRBD1,NA,TRBV9,TRBJ2-7,TGTGCCAGCAGCGTGACAGGGGCGCATAACGAGCAGTACTTC,CASSVTGAHNEQYF
TRBD1,NA,TRBV5-1,TRBJ1-4,TGCGCCAGCAGCTTGGACAGGGGTGGTGGTGAAAAACTGTTTTTT,CASSLDRGGGEKLFF